These T cell receptor beta chains were read from a single sample in a study of blood T cell repertoires in COVID-19. The data were produced by immunoSEQ multiplex PCR, yet TCRdb's version contains in-frame clones alone and is incomplete. In the table there are 50,000 to 65,000 clones, about nine tenths of which are singletons. Source material: peripheral blood. The receptors were sampled from a woman over 75 with COVID-19, enrolled during active disease. The conserved cysteine and the conserved F or W are not part of the CDR3 here. Each record gives: V gene, J gene, CDR3 protein.

v_call: TRBV19; j_call: TRBJ1-2; cdr3_aa: ARHRRRHGYT
v_call: TRBV6-5; j_call: TRBJ1-4; cdr3_aa: ASSYSPRQGQKLF
v_call: TRBV15; j_call: TRBJ2-4; cdr3_aa: ATSRTTSGYIQY
v_call: TRBV10-3; j_call: TRBJ2-4; cdr3_aa: AISTGSDIQY
v_call: TRBV5-6; j_call: TRBJ1-2; cdr3_aa: ASRNRTIPNYGYT
v_call: TRBV29-1; j_call: TRBJ1-2; cdr3_aa: SVAGPNYGYT
v_call: TRBV5-1; j_call: TRBJ2-3; cdr3_aa: ASSSTGLGDTQY
v_call: TRBV5-1; j_call: TRBJ2-3; cdr3_aa: ASFLTPRAGGPDTQY
v_call: TRBV6-5; j_call: TRBJ2-1; cdr3_aa: ASNAGGAQF
v_call: TRBV18; j_call: TRBJ2-7; cdr3_aa: ASSPPSAGGAEQY
v_call: TRBV27; j_call: TRBJ2-5; cdr3_aa: ASSLYGSGDETQY
v_call: TRBV4-1; j_call: TRBJ2-7; cdr3_aa: ASSQFRGQGTGEQY
v_call: TRBV5-1; j_call: TRBJ2-5; cdr3_aa: ASSKLDRAIQETQY
v_call: TRBV7-9; j_call: TRBJ2-7; cdr3_aa: ASSLLGGQILDEQY